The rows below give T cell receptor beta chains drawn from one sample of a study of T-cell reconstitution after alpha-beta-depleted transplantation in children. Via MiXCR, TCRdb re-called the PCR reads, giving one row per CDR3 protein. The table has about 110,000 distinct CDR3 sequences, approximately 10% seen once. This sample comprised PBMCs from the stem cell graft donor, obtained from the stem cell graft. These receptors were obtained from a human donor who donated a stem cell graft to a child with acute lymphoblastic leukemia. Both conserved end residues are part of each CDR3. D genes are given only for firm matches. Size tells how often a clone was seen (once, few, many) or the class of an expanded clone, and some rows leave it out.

TGTGCCAGCAGCTTTGATACCCCCTTCGAGAACACTGAAGCTTTCTTT,CASSFDTPFENTEAFF,TRBV7-6,TRBJ1-1,.,16,many
TGTGCCAGCAGGGAGGGGACCCCTGGCGAAAAACTGTTTTTT,CASREGTPGEKLFF,TRBV18,TRBJ1-4,.,14,many
TGTGCCAGCAGCGGCGGTGGGCAAGAGACCCAGTACTTC,CASSGGGQETQYF,TRBV9,TRBJ2-5,.,13,many
TGTGCCAGCTCACCACGGGGGCCCGACAATGAGCAGTTCTTC,CASSPRGPDNEQFF,TRBV18,TRBJ2-1,.,14,many
TGTGCCAGCAGGAGGTTATCTGGGGCCAACGGCCTGACTTTC,CASRRLSGANGLTF,TRBV6-1,TRBJ2-6,.,14,.
TGTGCCAGCTCACCACTCCCGGGACAGGGGGCATACGAGCAGTACTTC,CASSPLPGQGAYEQYF,TRBV18,TRBJ2-7,TRBD1,16,many
TGTGCCAGCAGCTTGGGCTCGGGGCCCCAGGACGACGAGCAGTACTTC,CASSLGSGPQDDEQYF,TRBV5-5,TRBJ2-7,.,16,many
TGTGCCAGCAGCCAACCAGGGCTGGGAGAGACCCAGTACTTC,CASSQPGLGETQYF,TRBV14,TRBJ2-5,.,14,many
TGTGCCAGCAGCCAAGATTTGTCCACCGGGGAGCTGTTTTTT,CASSQDLSTGELFF,TRBV3-1,TRBJ2-2,.,14,many
TGTGCCAGCAGTTACCTCCGCCCTGAGGGCGGGAGGGTGGCGAATCAGCCCCAGCATTTT,CASSYLRPEGGRVANQPQHF,TRBV6-2/TRBV6-3,TRBJ1-5,.,20,many
TGTGCCAGCAGCTTAGAGTGGACAGGGGGCTTAGCCTACGAGCAGTACTTC,CASSLEWTGGLAYEQYF,TRBV7-9,TRBJ2-7,TRBD1,17,few
TGTGCCAGCAGTGAATACGACAGTTATGCTAGCACAGATACGCAGTATTTT,CASSEYDSYASTDTQYF,TRBV25-1,TRBJ2-3,.,17,many
TGTGCCAGCAGACTGTCCGGGGAAAGGACAGATACGCAGTATTTT,CASRLSGERTDTQYF,TRBV12-3/TRBV12-4,TRBJ2-3,.,15,many
TGCGCCAGCGCCACCTTGGGAGGGCGTATGAACACTGAAGCTTTCTTT,CASATLGGRMNTEAFF,TRBV5-1,TRBJ1-1,.,16,many
TGCGCCAGCAGCTTGGAGTCAGGGACCCTCTACGAGCAGTACTTC,CASSLESGTLYEQYF,TRBV5-1,TRBJ2-7,.,15,many
TGCAGCGTGCTCGGGGACCTCGGCACCAGTCCCTACGAGCAGTACTTC,CSVLGDLGTSPYEQYF,TRBV29-1,TRBJ2-7,.,16,many
TGCAGTGCTCCGATCGAGCGGGGGGGCCGTGATACGCAGTATTTT,CSAPIERGGRDTQYF,TRBV20-1,TRBJ2-3,TRBD2,15,many
TGTGCCAGCAGGGACGACAGGGTCTCTGGAAACACCATATATTTT,CASRDDRVSGNTIYF,TRBV12-3/TRBV12-4,TRBJ1-3,TRBD1,15,many
TGTGCCAGCAGCCGACAGGGACTTGTAAGGAACACCATATATTTT,CASSRQGLVRNTIYF,TRBV27,TRBJ1-3,TRBD1,15,many
TGTGCCTGGAGAGTGGGGGCGAAGGGCTACACCTTC,CAWRVGAKGYTF,TRBV30,TRBJ1-2,.,12,.
TGCAGTGCCCTATTTTCCGGGACTAGCGGGGTGGTGGGCACAGATACGCAGTATTTT,CSALFSGTSGVVGTDTQYF,TRBV20-1,TRBJ2-3,TRBD2,19,many
TGCGCCAGCAGCTTGGCCGGGCGGGGGGCCGGCACAGATACGCAGTATTTT,CASSLAGRGAGTDTQYF,TRBV5-1,TRBJ2-3,TRBD2,17,many
TGTGCCAGCAGTTTATGGGACCGCACAGATACGCAGTATTTT,CASSLWDRTDTQYF,TRBV27,TRBJ2-3,.,14,few
TGCGCCAGCAGCCCGGGCCAGCTCCATAGCAATCAGCCCCAGCATTTT,CASSPGQLHSNQPQHF,TRBV4-1,TRBJ1-5,.,16,many
TGTGCCAGCAGTTACTTGTCCCCGAACCGGGCGTTCCAAGAGACCCAGTACTTC,CASSYLSPNRAFQETQYF,TRBV6-5,TRBJ2-5,.,18,many